Below are 27 T cell receptor beta chains sequenced from a single sample in a study of T cells after posttransplantation cyclophosphamide. The assay was immunoSEQ multiplex PCR, and TCRdb's table has in-frame clones only and misses some. The sample was found to contain 20,000 to 30,000 clones, and every one recurs. Sequencing input: PBMCs. These receptors came from a woman aged 50 to 60 in good health, CMV-negative, and a related stem cell transplant donor.

This clone was seen repeatedly, ten times or more. This chain links TRBV5-8 with TRBJ1-6; 8 bases line up with TRBD1. The CDR3 extends over 16 amino acids. From germline, CDR1 is SGHTS and CDR2 YDEGEE. The junction had 11 bases not matched to a gene; V was cut back by 2 bases and J by 10 bases. As DNA, the CDR3 is TGTGCCAGCAGCTTCGACCGGGACAGGATAGAGTCACCCCTCCACTTT. Amino acid sequence: CASSFDRDRIESPLHF.

This clone was seen at least ten times. This sequence joins TRBV18 and TRBJ2-3; 9 nucleotides line up with TRBD1. The CDR3 extends over 13 amino acids. Trimming removed 3 bases from V and 5 bases from J; junction bases left unmatched: 0. Germline V gene lookup returns CDR1 KGHSH and CDR2 LQKENI. The CDR3 DNA reads as TGTGCCAGCTCACCGACAGGGGGAGATACGCAGTATTTT. This translates into CASSPTGGDTQYF.

This clone was detected many times. The rearrangement joins TRBV7-8 to TRBJ1-1, with D tentatively TRBD1 (6 bases). This CDR3 is built from 19 residues. With 1 base removed from V and 0 bases from J, the gap between germline ends came to 21 bases. CDR1 is SGHVS, CDR2 FQNEAQ, per germline. The CDR3 DNA is TGTGCCAGCAGCTTAGTGTTCCCCAGAGAACAGGGACTGAACACTGAAGCTTTCTTT. It specifies CASSLVFPREQGLNTEAFF.

This clone was seen many times. The chain has TRBV18 and TRBJ2-5; possibly TRBD2 for D (5 bases). The ends were cut back, 5 bases at V and 3 bases at J, with 16 bases in the middle. CDR3 length equals 15 residues. Germline assignment: CDR1 KGHSH and CDR2 LQKENI. CDR3 nucleotides: TGTGCCAGCTCAATCCGTGTCGGGGTCGAAGAGACCCAGTACTTC. Translation gives CASSIRVGVEETQYF.

This clone has at least ten counts. The rearrangement joins TRBV30 to TRBJ2-3; a weak D match, TRBD1 (6 bases). Germline-derived CDR1 and CDR2 are GTSNPN and SVGIG (reference sequence). Trimming removed 3 bases from V and 6 bases from J, with 13 bases in between. There are 13 residues in the CDR3. The chain's CDR3 is CAWSRGTGDTQYF. CDR3 DNA sequence: TGTGCCTGGAGCAGGGGCACGGGGGATACGCAGTATTTT.

The gene calls are TRBV27 and TRBJ2-5; 8 bases are shared with TRBD2. The J call is uncertain, as TRBJ2-7 better fits the DNA end. This CDR3 has 15 amino acids. The germline V gene has CDR1 MNHEY and CDR2 SMNVEV (reference sequence). In nucleotides, the CDR3 is TGTGCCAGCAGCCTATCAACTAGCGGTTCCTACGAGCAGTACTTC. The encoded protein is CASSLSTSGSYEQYF.

This clone occurred many times. The rearrangement links TRBV16 to TRBJ2-1, with 10 nucleotides matching TRBD1. Trimming cost V 4 bases and J 14 bases; bases outside gene matches: 8. The CDR3 runs 13 residues. From germline, CDR1 is KGHSY and CDR2 FQNENV. The CDR3 here is CASSRTGQGDEFF. The DNA for the CDR3 is TGTGCCAGCAGCCGAACCGGACAGGGGGATGAGTTCTTC. The full variable domain, with the rest looked up from reference TRBV16 and TRBJ2-1, is GEEVAQTPKHLVRGEGQKAKLYCAPIKGHSYVFWYQQVLKNEFKFLISFQNENVFDETGMPKERFSAKCLPNSPCSLEIQATKLEDSAVYFCASSRTGQGDEFFGPGTRLTVL.

J is TRBJ1-6 and V is TRBV5-6; 10 nucleotides match TRBD1. V was clipped by 4 bases and J by 7 bases; unmatched bases: 2. The CDR3 runs to 14 residues. Germline V lookup: CDR1 SGHDT, CDR2 YYEEEE. The CDR3 bases are TGTGCCAGCAGCCTGGACAGGGGGAATTCACCCCTCCACTTT. Protein: CASSLDRGNSPLHF.

This clone was detected many times. The gene calls are TRBV6-1 and TRBJ2-5; possible D gene TRBD1, 5 bases. Looked up from germline, CDR1 is MNHNS and CDR2 is SASEGT. The length of the CDR3 is 13 residues. The CDR3 loop reads CTTGTLYQETQYF. The CDR3 DNA sequence: TGTACAACAGGAACTCTTTACCAAGAGACCCAGTACTTC.

This clone came up many times. The chain has TRBV7-9 and TRBJ1-4; no clear D gene. From germline, CDR1 is SEHNR and CDR2 FQNEAQ (reference sequence). The V gene lost 5 bases and the J gene lost 6 bases, with 16 bases spanning the gap. This CDR3 spans 15 amino acids. CDR3 nucleotide sequence: TGTGCCAGCAGCCCCGGTGGCCTCAGCGATGAAAAACTGTTTTTT. Its protein product is CASSPGGLSDEKLFF.

This clone showed up many times. DNA of the CDR3: TGTGCCAGCAGCTTACGAGGCGGATCGGTAGCGGGGGGGAGCACAGATACGCAGTATTTT. Its protein product is CASSLRGGSVAGGSTDTQYF. V usage is TRBV7-3 and J usage is TRBJ2-3; 11 bases align to TRBD2. The junction had 13 bases not matched to a gene; V was cut back by 2 bases and J by 0 bases. CDR1 SGHTA and CDR2 FQGTGA come from the germline V gene. The CDR3 spans 20 residues.

This clone was observed a few times. A much larger clone is a single base away; this may be a read error. The same CDR3 can be traced to other DNA sequences in this sample. The chain uses TRBV27 and TRBJ2-1, with 12 bases lining up with TRBD2. The CDR3 extends over 15 amino acids. The ends lost 6 bases at V and 10 bases at J; junction bases unmatched: 10. Germline CDR1 is MNHEY and CDR2 is SMNVEV (reference sequence). The CDR3 here is CASSTGLAGSVEQFF. The CDR3 nucleotides are TGTGCCAGCAGCACCGGACTAGCGGGGTCGGTGGAGCAGTTCTTC.

This clone was seen at least ten times. Written as DNA, the CDR3 is TGTGCCAGCAGCTTACAGGCCGGCGGGTCCTACGAGCAGTACTTC. As protein: CASSLQAGGSYEQYF. This rearrangement joins TRBV11-2 to TRBJ2-7; weak D call: TRBD2 (5 bases). This CDR3 contains 15 residues. Trimming left V 2 bases short and J 1 base short, with 12 bases between. Germline V lookup: CDR1 SGHAT, CDR2 FQNNGV.

This clone appeared many times. The chain is built from TRBV28 and TRBJ2-2; weak D call: TRBD2 (6 bases). The V gene's germline CDR1 is MDHEN and CDR2 SYDVKM. The CDR3 extends over 15 amino acids. V lost 7 bases, J lost 4 bases, and 16 bases lay in between. The DNA for the CDR3 is TGTGCCAGCACCTTAGGAGGGCACGGCACCGGGGAGCTGTTTTTT. Its translation: CASTLGGHGTGELFF.

This clone was counted ten times or more. V gene TRBV7-9 combines with J gene TRBJ1-2, with 8 positions matching TRBD1. Germline CDR1 reads SEHNR; CDR2 reads FQNEAQ (reference sequence). Trimming took 2 bases from V and 6 from J; bases not matched to a gene: 14. This CDR3 region has 17 residues. The CDR3 nucleotides read TGTGCCAGCAGCTTAATCGGGGTCGGAAGACAGGGGAATGGCTACACCTTC. Its translation is CASSLIGVGRQGNGYTF.

This clone occurred many times. This chain uses TRBV2 with TRBJ1-1, with a weak D call TRBD1 (5 bases). CDR1 and CDR2 from the germline V gene are SNHLY and FYNNEI. This CDR3 is 15 amino acids long. Trimming took off 7 bases at V and 6 bases at J, with 21 bases between the two ends. The CDR3 is CASTRQGTRNSEAFF. The DNA for the CDR3 is TGTGCCAGCACCCGCCAGGGAACACGAAATTCTGAAGCTTTCTTT.

This clone was counted at least ten times. The chain joins TRBV15 to TRBJ2-5, with TRBD2 identical over 8 bases. This CDR3 contains 14 residues. Unmatched junction bases numbered 1, after V lost 1 base and J lost 3 bases. Germline V lookup: CDR1 LNHNV, CDR2 YYDKDF (reference sequence). For the CDR3, the DNA is TGTGCCACCAGCAGAGTACTAGCGGAAGAGACCCAGTACTTC. This codes for CATSRVLAEETQYF.

This clone was observed many times. V gene TRBV9 combines with J gene TRBJ2-1, with D possibly being TRBD2 (6 bases). CDR3 size: 16 residues. V dropped 4 bases and J dropped 0 bases, with 14 bases sitting between them. Germline loops: CDR1 SGDLS, CDR2 YYNGEE. CDR3: CASSQGLFSSYNEQFF. The CDR3 DNA is TGTGCCAGCAGCCAGGGACTCTTCAGCTCCTACAATGAGCAGTTCTTC. Based on the CDR3 plus reference TRBV9 and TRBJ2-1, the full variable domain is DSGVTQTPKHLITATGQRVTLRCSPRSGDLSVYWYQQSLDQGLQFLIQYYNGEERAKGNILERFSAQQFPDLHSELNLSSLELGDSALYFCASSQGLFSSYNEQFFGPGTRLTVL.

Ten or more counts support this clone. The rearrangement joins TRBV11-2 to TRBJ1-6; D gene unclear. This CDR3 comprises 14 residues. Trimming shortened V by 8 bases and J by 6 bases, and 14 bases separated the two germline ends. Germline CDR1 is SGHAT and CDR2 is FQNNGV. The CDR3 sequence: CASRLVSGNSPLHF. The CDR3 DNA sequence: TGTGCCAGCCGTCTCGTGAGTGGTAATTCACCCCTCCACTTT.

In this sample, this clone turned up many times. The J gene is TRBJ2-2, the V gene TRBV7-2; TRBD1 matches 10 bases. CDR1 is SGHTA and CDR2 is FQGNSA in the germline V gene. V lost 5 bases and J lost 0; bases outside the gene matches: 3. The CDR3 loop spans 16 amino acids. CDR3 region: CASSLTGGANTGELFF. DNA of the CDR3: TGTGCCAGCAGCCTGACAGGGGGCGCGAACACCGGGGAGCTGTTTTTT.

This clone was picked up many times. This rearrangement joins TRBV7-8 to TRBJ1-1; TRBD1 matches at 7 bases. Germline CDR1 reads SGHVS; CDR2 reads FQNEAQ. V lost 2 bases and J lost 1; bases outside the gene matches: 16. The CDR3 extends over 19 amino acids. CDR3 sequence: CASSLRPTGSLKTNTEAFF. CDR3 nucleotides: TGTGCCAGCAGCTTACGGCCGACAGGGTCCTTGAAAACGAACACTGAAGCTTTCTTT.

This clone was observed many times. The chain joins TRBV7-3 to TRBJ2-6, with 7 bases matching TRBD1. Germline CDR1 SGHTA, CDR2 FQGTGA. This CDR3 spans 15 amino acids. Unmatched junction bases numbered 5, after V lost 5 bases and J lost 4 bases. The CDR3, as DNA: TGTGCCAGCAGCACACAGGGGACAGGGGCCAACGTCCTGACTTTC. As protein: CASSTQGTGANVLTF. The entire variable domain, with the rest obtained from reference TRBV7-3 and TRBJ2-6, is as follows: GAGVSQTPSNKVTEKGKYVELRCDPISGHTALYWYRQSLGQGPEFLIYFQGTGAADDSGLPNDRFFAVRPEGSVSTLKIQRTERGDSAVYLCASSTQGTGANVLTFGAGSRLTVL.

This clone was seen ten or more times. The genes are TRBV27 and TRBJ2-1; 10 positions match TRBD2. The V segment lost 1 base and the J segment 5 bases; nucleotides outside the gene matches: 2. CDR1 and CDR2 from the germline V gene are MNHEY and SMNVEV (reference sequence). The CDR3 loop spans 15 amino acids. In DNA form, the CDR3 reads TGTGCCAGCAGTTTATGGGGGACTAGCGACAATGAGCAGTTCTTC. Protein: CASSLWGTSDNEQFF.

This clone appeared many times. The V and J genes are TRBV19 and TRBJ2-1, with D possibly matching TRBD1 (5 bases). Germline V CDR1 and CDR2: LNHDA, SQIVND (reference sequence). Trimming cost V 5 bases and J 10 bases, with 21 bases left between them. The CDR3 contains 15 residues. This CDR3 is CASSPAGFPDIEQFF. CDR3 nucleotides: TGTGCCAGTAGTCCCGCAGGGTTCCCCGACATCGAGCAGTTCTTC. Full variable domain (remainder filled in from reference TRBV19 and TRBJ2-1): DGGITQSPKYLFRKEGQNVTLSCEQNLNHDAMYWYRQDPGQGLRLIYYSQIVNDFQKGDIAEGYSVSREKKESFPLTVTSAQKNPTAFYLCASSPAGFPDIEQFFGPGTRLTVL.

Ten or more counts support this clone. The chain links TRBV21-1 to TRBJ2-7; the table calls TRBD1, which could not be checked here. TRBV21-1 constitutes a pseudogene. The CDR3 has 19 amino acids. The CDR3 here is CASSKDRGTAGCLSYEQYF. Written as DNA, the CDR3 is TGTGCCAGCAGCAAAGATAGGGGGACAGCAGGTTGTTTGTCCTACGAGCAGTACTTC.

Many counts were recorded for this clone. The gene calls are TRBV19 and TRBJ2-2; no clear D. Trimming cost V 5 bases and J 4 bases, with 11 bases left between them. Germline-derived CDR1 and CDR2 are LNHDA and SQIVND (reference sequence). This CDR3 is 14 amino acids long. CDR3 DNA: TGTGCCAGTAGTCGGCAGGTGGGCACCGGGGAGCTGTTTTTT. It translates to CASSRQVGTGELFF.

The table lists this clone with many counts. The rearrangement uses TRBV5-1 and TRBJ1-4, with 7 bases fitting TRBD1. This CDR3 is 15 amino acids long. V shed 0 bases and J 10 bases; nucleotides not matched to a gene: 9. Germline assignment: CDR1 SGHRS and CDR2 YFSETQ. This CDR3 reads CASSLGQGIGRKLFF. CDR3 DNA: TGCGCCAGCAGCTTGGGACAGGGTATAGGACGAAAACTGTTTTTT.